The rows below give T cell receptor beta chains drawn from one sample of a study of T cell responses to AZD1222 COVID-19 vaccine. The data were produced by immunoSEQ multiplex PCR, yet TCRdb's version contains in-frame clones alone and is incomplete. The repertoire holds roughly 120,000 clones, with 75% to 90% as singletons. This sample comprised peripheral blood, obtained 28 days after the second AZD1222 dose. These receptors were obtained from an adult who received the AZD1222 COVID-19 vaccine. Each CDR3 is given with its conserved first and last residue. The D gene is left open where the match is weak. The size of a clone is reported for some rows only, either as once, few or many, or as a class for expanded clones.

V gene	clone size	D gene	J gene	CDR3 DNA	CDR3 protein
TRBV5-5	-	-	TRBJ1-4	TGTGCCAGCAGCACCCGCGGGGGAGAAAAACTGTTTTTT	CASSTRGGEKLFF
TRBV6-1	-	TRBD1	TRBJ1-4	TGTGCCAGCAGTGAACCCAGGGGGGAAGAAAAACTGTTTTTT	CASSEPRGEEKLFF
TRBV11-2	-	-	TRBJ1-2	TGTGCCAGCAGGGAGGAAGCTAACTATGGCTACACCTTC	CASREEANYGYTF
TRBV4-1	-	-	TRBJ1-5	TGCGCCAGCAGCCAAGAGGCAGGTCGAGATCAGCCCCAGCATTTT	CASSQEAGRDQPQHF
TRBV6-2/TRBV6-3	-	-	TRBJ2-1	TGTGCCAGCAGCTCTTCTCTCGGCGGTGCGTCGGGCAATGAGCAGTTCTTC	CASSSSLGGASGNEQFF
TRBV28	-	-	TRBJ2-7	TGTGCCAGCAGTTTAATCGGGTCCCACTACGAGCAGTACTTC	CASSLIGSHYEQYF
TRBV5-1	-	TRBD1	TRBJ2-3	TGCGCCAGCAGCCCGCCCACCGGGACAGGGATATCAGATACGCAGTATTTT	CASSPPTGTGISDTQYF
TRBV18	-	-	TRBJ1-4	TGTGCCAGCTCTATCTCCGGGGGCGAATATGAAAAACTGTTTTTT	CASSISGGEYEKLFF
TRBV10-3	-	TRBD1	TRBJ1-5	TGTGCCATCAGTCAGACAGGGTCGGCCAATCAGCCCCAGCATTTT	CAISQTGSANQPQHF
TRBV6-6	-	TRBD1	TRBJ2-6	TGTGCCAGCAGTCCCCTCGTGGGGGACAGGTGGTTTTACGGTGGTTCGGTTGGGGCCAACGTCCTGACTTTC	CASSPLVGDRWFYGGSVGANVLTF
TRBV18	once	-	TRBJ2-1	TGTGCCAGCTCAGCGCAGGGTAATGAGCAGTTCTTC	CASSAQGNEQFF
TRBV7-2	-	TRBD2	TRBJ2-1	TGTGCCAGCAGCTTTAGCGGGGCAACTTCCAATGAGCAGTTCTTC	CASSFSGATSNEQFF
TRBV30	-	-	TRBJ1-5	TGTGCCTGGACACAGGGACCTAATCAGCCCCAGCATTTT	CAWTQGPNQPQHF
TRBV19	-	-	TRBJ1-5	TGTGCCAGTAGTACCATGGGTGGACCCCAGCATTTT	CASSTMGGPQHF
TRBV2	once	-	TRBJ1-4	TGTGCCGGCACAGCAAAAGAAAAACTGTTTTTT	CAGTAKEKLFF
TRBV7-8	-	-	TRBJ1-3	TGTGCCAGCAGCTTTGCCGTGGGACAAATCTCTGGAAACACCATATATTTT	CASSFAVGQISGNTIYF